This TCR beta chain came from a study of OX40 agonist ivuxolimab in advanced cancers. Turning to the overall study: Ivuxolimab was an agonistic, fully human IgG2 monoclonal antibody directed against OX40 (CD134), a costimulatory receptor. Three dose-escalation patients achieved partial responses, one with hepatocellular carcinoma and two with cutaneous melanoma. Intravenous ivuxolimab was administered to patients every 2 weeks at six dose levels: 0.01, 0.1, 0.3, 1.5, 3 and 10 mg/kg. The purpose of peripheral TCRbeta sequencing was to test whether ivuxolimab changed TCR sequence diversity and led to clonal T-cell expansion. Patients were allowed to have had prior anti-PD-1, anti-PD-L1 or anti-CTLA-4 therapy, and roughly 40% of the dose-escalation patients had previously received checkpoint inhibitors. The paper describes the monotherapy dose-escalation part (N = 52 patients) of the phase I trial of ivuxolimab. In the dose-escalation cohort, approximately 82% of patients were male, and the mean age was roughly 56 years with a range of roughly 23 to 79. Among the approximately 50 dose-escalation patients, about 20 had hepatocellular carcinoma, 15 or so melanoma, 9 renal cell carcinoma and 9 head and neck cancer. Overall study outcomes, separate from this receptor: On average, CD8+ T cells showed more expanded clones than CD4+ T cells after ivuxolimab. The antigen specificity of the peripheral T cells that underwent clonal expansion was not determined. Clonal expansion of both CD4+ and CD8+ blood T cells was observed from baseline to week 6 at doses 0.1 to 3.0 mg/kg. In the 0.1-3.0 mg/kg groups, partial responders had among the lowest normalized peripheral clonal expansion, particularly in CD8+ T cells. Low levels of normalized T-cell clonal expansion were also shown by some nonresponding patients.

Notes on this clone: The specificity of this receptor is unknown. No much larger clone is present one base from it, and per-base qualities are unavailable.

Genomic DNA was extracted from sorted cells for sequencing of the TCRbeta CDR3 region. The immunoSEQ Assay was used to sequence the TCRbeta CDR3 regions. In TCRdb, the immuneACCESS table is reduced to in-frame sequences with V and J assigned. These tables do not hold every clone; where another copy was compared, an unresolved V gene accounts for under half, and the others remain unexplained. In all, the sample holds 45,000 to 60,000 clones, and approximately 90% of those were seen once. The top ten clonotypes cover over 9.5% of the sample. CDR1 is given as MNHEY and CDR2 as SVGAGI, both from the germline V gene. From its cysteine to its phenylalanine, the CDR3 spans 12 amino acids. Only the CDR3 DNA is retained, 36 bases long and in frame from the first base. V is cut by 11 bases and J by 6 bases, and the space between the germline ends is 15 bases. Patients with a history of autoimmune disease or receiving systemic immunosuppression were excluded from the trial. In every dose cohort, peripheral blood was drawn for TCR sequencing at baseline, cycle 4 day 1, and cycle 7 day 1. Samples were obtained from an open-label, multicenter, first-in-human phase I dose-escalation trial of ivuxolimab. Adults with locally advanced or metastatic melanoma, renal cell, hepatocellular, or head and neck squamous cell carcinoma were enrolled in the trial. Before TCR sequencing, CD4+ T cells and CD8+ T cells from peripheral blood were sorted into separate populations.

The clonotype originates from an adult with an advanced solid tumor such as melanoma, head and neck, liver or kidney cancer. The sequence is built from TRBV6-5 and TRBJ2-3; a tentative D match to TRBD1 spans 5 bases. The material was CD4+ or CD8+ T cells sorted from blood, obtained in a trial of the OX40 agonist ivuxolimab. The CDR3 sequence is CASRQGDDTQYF. The DNA is as follows: TGTGCCTCCCGGCAAGGGGATGATACGCAGTATTTT.